A single T cell receptor (beta chain) is shown here with its context. Germline CDR1 MNHEY, CDR2 SVGAGI. V trimming: 3 bases; J trimming: 9 bases; junction bases outside the gene matches: 11. This CDR3 region has 16 residues. Authors' processing steps: Researchers report that nucleated cell counts were estimated from reference gene primer amplification. Libraries were prepared by immunoSEQ multiplex PCR; TCRdb keeps only in-frame clonotypes and omits some of them. The V and J calls and clone size were taken over from that table, and D and trimming were inferred from the DNA. The sample lists about 290,000 clones, around 86% occurring once. This entry comes from a study of blood T cell repertoires in COVID-19. On the study more broadly: Sites across the United States, Italy and Spain contributed samples from acute and convalescent COVID-19. PBMCs, B-cell-depleted T cells, or T cells provided the cDNA or gDNA that made up the material.

The sample taken for sequencing was peripheral blood. This clonotype was obtained from a woman in her thirties with active or convalescent COVID-19. The gene calls are TRBV6-5 and TRBJ1-6; 7 bases fit TRBD1. The CDR3 DNA is TGTGCCAGCAGTTATGGGGACAGCTTGGGTGGTTCACCCCTCCACTTT. Amino acid sequence: CASSYGDSLGGSPLHF.